This T cell receptor beta chain stems from a study of CD8 T cells in ankylosing spondylitis. By quantitative 5'-RACE with molecular barcodes, the TCR beta libraries were made. TCRdb reprocessed the 5' RACE reads via MiXCR and lists one record per CDR3 protein. The sample has some 800,000 distinct CDR3 sequences, approximately 10% seen once; the top ten hold roughly 0.51%. Germline CDR1 and CDR2: DFQATT and SNEGSKA (reference sequence). The V segment lost 5 bases and the J segment 0 bases; nucleotides outside the gene matches: 9. The CDR3 has 15 residues. General study results and limits: Relatively scarce in peripheral blood, disease-linked clones were CD8+. Earlier authors reported some of these motif variants in reactive arthritis synovial fluid and blood. The authors reported significant enrichment of disease-linked clones in matched ankylosing spondylitis synovial fluid. Ankylosing spondylitis blood appeared to carry a characteristic TCR beta motif of roughly eight highly homologous variants.

This clonotype showed up many times. What it binds is unknown. The V and J genes are TRBV20-1 and TRBJ2-7; 8 bases line up with TRBD1. Source material: blood, either unsorted or a sorted T cell fraction (not recorded which). The TCR originated in a male donor with ankylosing spondylitis. The CDR3 loop is CSAAGTGANSYEQYF. In DNA form, the CDR3 reads TGCAGTGCTGCGGGGACAGGAGCTAACTCCTACGAGCAGTACTTC.